The 14 T cell receptor beta chains in this list originate from one sample, sequenced in a study of T cells after yellow fever vaccination. TCRdb reprocessed the 5' RACE reads with MiXCR, giving one entry per CDR3 protein. The sample has tens of thousands of distinct CDR3 sequences; around 7% are singletons. This specimen was CD8+ T cells sorted from PBMCs, taken 5 to 6 days after the first yellow fever vaccination. These receptors were taken from a man aged 18-30 years who received the YFV17D yellow fever vaccine.

V and J are TRBV9 and TRBJ2-6; the match to TRBD1 covers 7 bases. Losses at the gene ends were 4 bases for V and 0 bases for J; bases not matched to a gene: 19. CDR3 length: 21 residues. Germline values: CDR1 SGDLS, CDR2 YYNGEE. As DNA, the CDR3 is TGTGCCAGCAGCCCACAAAGGGGAAGGGGGCGGTTTGGCTCTGGGGCCAACGTCCTGACTTTC. Translating it yields CASSPQRGRGRFGSGANVLTF.

This clonotype was recorded at least ten times. DNA of the CDR3: TGCGCCAGCAGCCAAGTGGTCCACGTAGCCCCAACAGATACGCAGTATTTT. Translated, it gives CASSQVVHVAPTDTQYF. The rearrangement uses TRBV4-1 and TRBJ2-3; no clear D gene. Germline CDR1 MGHRA, CDR2 YSYEKL. V gave up 1 base and J gave up 3 bases, with 17 bases separating them. This CDR3 has 17 amino acids.

In its sample, this clonotype was seen many times. The chain is built from TRBV7-2 and TRBJ1-1, with D perhaps TRBD1 (5 bases). Germline loops: CDR1 SGHTA, CDR2 FQGNSA. This CDR3 is 15 amino acids long. Trimming removed 4 bases at V and 0 bases at J, with 12 bases between. The CDR3 DNA reads as TGTGCCAGCAGCTGGGTGACAGAGATGAACACTGAAGCTTTCTTT. Translation: CASSWVTEMNTEAFF.

V and J are TRBV6-1 and TRBJ2-7, with a tentative D call TRBD1 (6 bases). Germline loops: CDR1 MNHNS, CDR2 SASEGT. With 3 bases removed from V and 5 bases from J, the gap between germline ends came to 17 bases. This CDR3 is 15 amino acids long. CDR3 sequence reads: CASSEDRFLRDEQYF. The CDR3 bases are TGTGCCAGCAGTGAGGACAGATTTTTGAGGGACGAGCAGTACTTC.

This clonotype has a count of ten or more. The chain couples TRBV13 to TRBJ2-3; D is unclear. Trimming stripped 5 bases from V and 6 bases from J, with 9 bases between. The CDR3 totals 12 residues. Germline CDR1 is PRHDT and CDR2 is FYEKMQ (reference sequence). CDR3 bases: TGTGCCAGCAGCGTCGCTGGTGATACGCAGTATTTT. Amino acid sequence: CASSVAGDTQYF.

The rearrangement links TRBV4-3 to TRBJ2-3, with D maybe TRBD2 (5 bases). V lost 0 bases, J lost 3 bases, and 10 bases lay in between. The germline V gene has CDR1 LGHNA and CDR2 YSLEER. The CDR3 has 15 amino acids. Here the CDR3 DNA reads TGCGCCAGCAGCCAAGAGCCAGCGGTTACAGATACGCAGTATTTT. Protein: CASSQEPAVTDTQYF.

This clonotype has just a few counts. The V call is TRBV4-3, the J call TRBJ2-7; TRBD1 agrees at 10 bases. V trimming: 0 bases; J trimming: 2 bases; junction bases outside the gene matches: 10. Germline CDR1 reads LGHNA; CDR2 reads YSLEER. The CDR3 extends over 18 amino acids. The CDR3 sequence: CASSQDGVGTGDTYEQYF. CDR3 in DNA: TGCGCCAGCAGCCAAGATGGGGTTGGGACAGGGGATACCTACGAGCAGTACTTC.

This chain links TRBV5-1 with TRBJ2-2; tentative D call: TRBD1 (6 bases). The CDR3 is 16 residues long. Germline V gene data show CDR1 as SGHRS and CDR2 as YFSETQ. V lost 3 bases, J lost 0 bases, and 12 bases lay in between. The CDR3 sequence is CASSWNGGANTGELFF. The CDR3 bases are TGCGCCAGCAGCTGGAATGGGGGCGCGAACACCGGGGAGCTGTTTTTT.

On this clonotype itself: A much larger clone lies one base from this, so it may be a read error. The V and J genes are TRBV3-1 and TRBJ2-3; possible D gene TRBD2, 6 bases. Germline V gene lookup returns CDR1 LGHDT and CDR2 YNNKEL (reference sequence). There are 16 residues in the CDR3. The CDR3: CASCQAPGEGTDTQYF. CDR3 sequence (DNA): TGTGCCAGCTGCCAAGCCCCGGGGGAAGGCACAGATACGCAGTATTTT.

A remark on this clonotype: The junction departs from germline at one end; a sequencing error may be responsible. The V call is TRBV25-1, the J call TRBJ1-1, with no clear D. In germline, CDR1 is MGHDK, CDR2 SYGVNS. This CDR3 has 14 residues. This chain's CDR3 is CASGDSGVLTEAFF. CDR3 coding DNA: TGTGCCAGCGGTGACTCCGGTGTCCTCACTGAAGCTTTCTTT.

This clonotype was counted ten times or more. V gene TRBV12-3 or TRBV12-4 combines with J gene TRBJ2-7, with 8 bases that match TRBD1. The CDR3 sequence is 15 residues long. Trimming took 5 bases from V and 2 from J; bases not matched to a gene: 8. The CDR3 DNA is TGTGCCAGCAGTCCTGGGACAGGAGGGACCTACGAGCAGTACTTC. Its translation: CASSPGTGGTYEQYF.

This clonotype was seen at least ten times. The CDR3 region is CASSLTGYYGYTF. In DNA form, the CDR3 reads TGTGCCAGCAGCTTAACCGGATACTATGGCTACACCTTC. The chain is built from TRBV7-9 and TRBJ1-2; D is undetermined. Germline assignment: CDR1 SEHNR and CDR2 FQNEAQ (reference sequence). V was cut by 2 bases and J by 3 bases, with 7 bases left in between. The CDR3 contains 13 residues.

The chain joins TRBV20-1 to TRBJ2-1; TRBD2 is a possible D gene (5 bases). Trimming cost V 1 base and J 2 bases, with 9 bases left between them. This CDR3 is 14 amino acids long. Germline-derived CDR1 and CDR2 are DFQATT and SNEGSKA (reference sequence). The CDR3 bases are TGCAGTGCTAGAGGGGCTAGCACCTACAATGAGCAGTTCTTC. Translating gives CSARGASTYNEQFF.

The chain recombines TRBV20-1 with TRBJ1-2, with D possibly matching TRBD1 (5 bases). The V gene lost 2 bases and the J gene lost 6 bases, with 16 bases spanning the gap. The CDR3 length is 14 residues. CDR1 is DFQATT, CDR2 SNEGSKA, per germline (reference sequence). The DNA of the CDR3 is TGCAGTGCTAGAAATCCGACGGGGGAGGATGGCTACACCTTC. Encoded protein: CSARNPTGEDGYTF.